This T cell receptor beta chain was obtained from a study of blood T cell repertoires in COVID-19. Study background: Sites across the United States, Italy and Spain contributed samples from acute and convalescent COVID-19. Nucleic acid was either cDNA or gDNA, and it came from T cells, B-cell-depleted T cells, or PBMCs.

Authors' methods: Reference gene primer amplification in the assay estimated nucleated cell counts. Only in-frame clones appear in the TCRdb table, and some are missing; sequencing was by immunoSEQ multiplex PCR. The DNA gave D and trimming, while V, J and clone size come from that table. The repertoire holds just under 95,000 clones, with 80% as singletons. V lost 2 bases to trimming and J lost 1 base; unmatched junction nucleotides: 2. Looked up from germline, CDR1 is SGDLS and CDR2 is YYNGEE. This CDR3 spans 14 amino acids. The V and J genes are TRBV9 and TRBJ1-1; 7 bases match TRBD1. Specimen: peripheral blood. This sequence was found in a middle-aged man who had recovered from COVID-19. In nucleotides, the CDR3 is TGTGCCAGCAGCGTGGGACAGAAGAACACTGAAGCTTTCTTT. Its protein is CASSVGQKNTEAFF.